This T cell receptor beta chain was sequenced during a study of shared clonotypes between healthy human individuals. Study-wide findings and caveats: How much donors shared clonotypes was expected to be affected by sequencing depth.

Produced via immunoSEQ multiplex PCR; TCRdb's table is partial and in-frame only. Among 450,000 to 500,000 clones, approximately 84% were seen once, and the ten largest hold 9.5% to 15%. The germline CDR1 and CDR2 sequences are LGHNA and YNFKEQ. The trim removed 1 base at V and 6 bases at J, leaving 11 bases unmatched. The CDR3 is 17 residues long. This clone was counted many times. Its antigen is currently unknown. The sample contains more than one DNA sequence encoding this CDR3. What was sequenced was PBMCs. V gene TRBV4-2 combines with J gene TRBJ2-3; 9 bases match TRBD2. The receptor comes from a woman between 35 and 50 years old in good health. Some clones in this sample may be carry-over from other donors' samples. CDR3 in amino acids: CASSQATAGGGDDTQYF. Written as DNA, the CDR3 is TGTGCCAGCAGCCAAGCAACAGCGGGAGGAGGGGACGATACGCAGTATTTT.